Each of the 9 T cell receptor beta chains below was sequenced from the same sample in a study of cytomegalovirus exposure and HLA in healthy donors. The primer mix had 60 Vbeta and 13 Jbeta primers. Sequencing was performed with immunoSEQ multiplex PCR; in TCRdb, only in-frame clones are kept and a portion is missing. Altogether some 130,000 clones are present, under 75% being singletons, with the ten largest covering under 2.5%. The sequencing sample was made of PBMCs. The receptors were sampled from a woman between 35 and 50 years old in good health and CMV-seronegative.

This chain joins TRBV11-3 and TRBJ2-2; TRBD1 matches 7 bases. Germline values: CDR1 SGHNT, CDR2 YENEEA. The CDR3 has 15 amino acids. Trimming took 6 bases from V and 0 from J; bases not matched to a gene: 4. This CDR3 reads CASSPGQTNTGELFF. CDR3 nucleotide sequence: TGTGCCAGCAGTCCGGGACAGACGAACACCGGGGAGCTGTTTTTT.

V usage is TRBV27 and J usage is TRBJ2-1; 13 nucleotides agree with TRBD2. Germline V gene data show CDR1 as MNHEY and CDR2 as SMNVEV (reference sequence). The CDR3 consists of 19 residues. The ends lost 6 bases at V and 0 bases at J; junction bases unmatched: 11. In DNA form, the CDR3 reads TGTGCCAGCAGGCTCACTAGCGGGGGGGCCTCTCGCTCCTACAATGAGCAGTTCTTC. This translates into CASRLTSGGASRSYNEQFF.

The CDR3 DNA follows: TGTGCCAGCAGTGAACGGGGACAGGTAAATCAGCCCCAGCATTTT. Protein sequence: CASSERGQVNQPQHF. The V gene is TRBV2, the J gene TRBJ1-5; 8 bases align to TRBD1. CDR1 and CDR2 from the germline V gene are SNHLY and FYNNEI. V lost 2 bases to trimming and J lost 4 bases; unmatched junction nucleotides: 4. This CDR3 region has 15 residues. Drawing the rest from reference TRBV2 and TRBJ1-5, the complete variable domain is EPEVTQTPSHQVTQMGQEVILRCVPISNHLYFYWYRQILGQKVEFLVSFYNNEISEKSEIFDDQFSVERPDGSNFTLKIRSTKLEDSAMYFCASSERGQVNQPQHFGDGTRLSIL.

A few counts support this clone. CDR3 bases: TGTGCCAGCAGCCAAGGCGGAGAGCCCCAGCATTTT. It encodes CASSQGGEPQHF. The genes are TRBV7-9 and TRBJ1-5, with no clear D. The CDR3 spans 12 residues. V dropped 5 bases and J dropped 8 bases, with 10 bases sitting between them. Germline CDR1 and CDR2: SEHNR and FQNEAQ (reference sequence). Filled out from reference TRBV7-9 and TRBJ1-5, the complete variable domain reads DTGVSQNPRHKITKRGQNVTFRCDPISEHNRLYWYRQTLGQGPEFLTYFQNEAQLEKSRLLSDRFSAERPKGSFSTLEIQRTEQGDSAMYLCASSQGGEPQHFGDGTRLSIL.

The rearrangement uses TRBV5-1 and TRBJ1-1; the match to TRBD1 covers 9 bases. V was pared by 0 bases and J by 0 bases, with 3 bases of the junction left unmatched. The CDR3 consists of 16 residues. Germline assignment: CDR1 SGHRS and CDR2 YFSETQ. The CDR3 is CASSLETGGVNTEAFF. CDR3 bases: TGCGCCAGCAGCTTGGAGACAGGGGGGGTGAACACTGAAGCTTTCTTT.

The rearrangement links TRBV7-3 to TRBJ2-1; 8 positions match TRBD1. Germline V gene sequence: CDR1 SGHTA, CDR2 FQGTGA. The V segment lost 1 base and the J segment 8 bases; nucleotides outside the gene matches: 13. The CDR3 extends over 17 amino acids. For the CDR3, the DNA is TGTGCCAGCAGCTTAAGATCGGACAGGGATCGAGAGGATGAGCAGTTCTTC. Translated, it gives CASSLRSDRDREDEQFF.

This clone was observed a few times. The rearrangement joins TRBV19 to TRBJ1-1; tentative D call: TRBD1 (5 bases). Trimming shortened V by 3 bases and J by 1 base, and 18 bases separated the two germline ends. Germline V gene lookup returns CDR1 LNHDA and CDR2 SQIVND (reference sequence). The CDR3 covers 17 residues. The CDR3 DNA sequence: TGTGCCAGTAGTATGCCCCCCGGACGGAGGGGGAACACTGAAGCTTTCTTT. Translating gives CASSMPPGRRGNTEAFF. Full variable domain (rest looked up from reference TRBV19 and TRBJ1-1): DGGITQSPKYLFRKEGQNVTLSCEQNLNHDAMYWYRQDPGQGLRLIYYSQIVNDFQKGDIAEGYSVSREKKESFPLTVTSAQKNPTAFYLCASSMPPGRRGNTEAFFGQGTRLTVV.

The chain links TRBV14 to TRBJ1-1, with 8 nucleotides matching TRBD1. The germline gives CDR1 SGHDN, CDR2 FVKESK. The J segment lost 6 bases and the V segment lost 3 bases, leaving 12 bases of the junction unmatched. The length of the CDR3 is 16 residues. CDR3 nucleotide sequence: TGTGCCAGCAGCCAGGGACAGGTTTTACTGAAGCCTGAAGCTTTCTTT. Amino acids: CASSQGQVLLKPEAFF.

The sample holds a few counts of this clone. The chain carries TRBV4-1 and TRBJ1-4; D is possibly TRBD1 (6 bases). Per the germline V gene, CDR1 is MGHRA and CDR2 is YSYEKL. The V end lost 3 bases, the J end lost 7 bases, and 24 bases lay between the germline ends. The CDR3 is made up of 18 amino acids. The CDR3 bases are TGCGCCAGCAGCCACTCCCCGATTACAGGGACGGGTACTGAAAAACTGTTTTTT. Its translation is CASSHSPITGTGTEKLFF.